A selection of T cell receptor beta chains follows, all from one sample in a study of lymphopenia after photon versus proton radiotherapy. The assay was immunoSEQ multiplex PCR, and TCRdb's table has in-frame clones only and misses some. Here the sample spans roughly 76,000 clones, 92% being singletons. The sequences come from peripheral blood, collected from a patient treated with photon-based radiotherapy. These receptors came from a woman in her thirties or forties with cholangiocarcinoma. The CDR3 runs from the conserved cysteine through the conserved F or W. The D gene is left open where the match is weak. Not all rows give a size; the values are once, few, many and, for expanded clones, a class.

TRBJ1-3	TRBV18	NA	NA	CASSLAHEIGNTIYF	TGTGCCAGCTCTCTCGCACACGAGATCGGAAACACCATATATTTT
TRBJ2-3	TRBV5-4	NA	once	CASSFNSGPLARDTQYF	TGTGCCAGCAGCTTTAACTCCGGCCCCTTAGCTAGAGATACGCAGTATTTT
TRBJ1-4	TRBV4-1	TRBD1	NA	CASSQTGTERKLFF	TGCGCCAGCAGCCAGACAGGGACGGAACGAAAACTGTTTTTT
TRBJ2-3	TRBV9	TRBD2	NA	CASGGTSGTDTQYF	TGTGCCAGTGGGGGGACTAGCGGCACAGATACGCAGTATTTT
TRBJ1-6	TRBV27	NA	NA	CASSLGRSSSYNSPLHF	TGTGCCAGCAGTCTCGGACGGTCGAGCTCCTATAATTCACCCCTCCACTTT
TRBJ2-5	TRBV28	TRBD2	NA	CASSSPGLAGETQYF	TGTGCCAGCAGTTCGCCGGGACTAGCGGGGGAGACCCAGTACTTC
TRBJ2-7	TRBV27	TRBD1	NA	CASSPVLQGNEQYF	TGTGCCAGCAGTCCGGTTCTACAGGGGAACGAGCAGTACTTC
TRBJ2-1	TRBV11-2	NA	NA	CASSLAPGPITYNEQFF	TGTGCCAGCAGCTTAGCCCCTGGACCGATAACCTACAATGAGCAGTTCTTC
TRBJ2-6	TRBV9	NA	NA	CASSATGTGTSGANVLTF	TGTGCCAGCAGCGCAACCGGGACGGGGACCTCTGGGGCCAACGTCCTGACTTTC
TRBJ1-1	TRBV6-5	NA	NA	CASSPMGRDTEAFF	TGTGCCAGCAGTCCGATGGGGAGGGACACTGAAGCTTTCTTT
TRBJ1-1	TRBV6-5	NA	NA	CASSYSPGALNTEAFF	TGTGCCAGCAGTTACTCGCCGGGGGCGTTGAACACTGAAGCTTTCTTT
TRBJ2-5	TRBV6-5	NA	once	CASSLGRGPQETQYF	TGTGCCAGCAGTTTGGGGCGGGGGCCCCAAGAGACCCAGTACTTC
TRBJ2-7	TRBV15	NA	NA	CATSSSWGDDEQYF	TGTGCCACCAGCAGCTCATGGGGGGACGACGAGCAGTACTTC
TRBJ1-2	TRBV9	NA	NA	CASSGPRSNYGYTF	TGTGCCAGCAGCGGACCGCGATCTAACTATGGCTACACCTTC
TRBJ1-5	TRBV30	TRBD1	NA	CAWSVRQGGQPQHF	TGTGCCTGGAGTGTACGACAGGGAGGTCAGCCCCAGCATTTT
TRBJ2-7	TRBV19	NA	NA	CASSWRETYEQYF	TGTGCCAGTAGTTGGAGGGAAACCTACGAGCAGTACTTC
TRBJ1-1	TRBV4-2	NA	NA	CASSQGNTEAFF	TGTGCCAGCAGCCAAGGGAACACTGAAGCTTTCTTT
TRBJ1-2	TRBV2	NA	NA	CASSLNSAGAAYGYTF	TGTGCCAGCAGTCTCAATTCCGCGGGGGCAGCTTATGGCTACACCTTC
TRBJ1-1	TRBV30	TRBD1	NA	CAWISPDRGQGNTEAFF	TGTGCCTGGATCTCCCCAGACAGGGGGCAAGGAAACACTGAAGCTTTCTTT
TRBJ1-1	TRBV7-6	NA	NA	CASSLVDGNTEAFF	TGTGCCAGCAGCTTAGTCGACGGGAACACTGAAGCTTTCTTT
TRBJ2-6	TRBV28	TRBD2	NA	CASSGLVRPGANVLTF	TGTGCCAGCAGTGGACTAGTGAGACCTGGGGCCAACGTCCTGACTTTC
TRBJ1-1	TRBV5-4	NA	NA	CASSFDDTEAFF	TGTGCCAGCAGCTTTGACGACACTGAAGCTTTCTTT
TRBJ2-7	TRBV5-1	TRBD2	NA	CASSPWGAGGYEQYF	TGCGCCAGCAGCCCCTGGGGAGCGGGAGGCTACGAGCAGTACTTC
TRBJ2-3	TRBV28	TRBD1	once	CASSLYRRGIDTQYF	TGTGCCAGCAGTTTATATCGCAGGGGGATAGATACGCAGTATTTT
TRBJ2-1	TRBV13	NA	NA	CASSHALSSYNEQFF	TGTGCCAGCAGCCATGCCCTCTCCTCCTACAATGAGCAGTTCTTC
TRBJ2-7	TRBV19	NA	NA	CASSTGYEQYF	TGTGCCAGTAGTACAGGTTACGAGCAGTACTTC
TRBJ2-7	TRBV6-1	TRBD1	NA	CASKPGTGVIGQYF	TGTGCCAGCAAACCCGGGACAGGGGTTATCGGGCAGTACTTC
TRBJ2-2	TRBV5-1	NA	NA	CASSLARFIGELFF	TGCGCCAGCAGCTTGGCAAGGTTTATCGGGGAGCTGTTTTTT
TRBJ1-1	TRBV28	NA	NA	CASGQPMNTEAFF	TGTGCCAGCGGACAGCCTATGAACACTGAAGCTTTCTTT
TRBJ2-3	TRBV7-2	NA	NA	CASSLDSGSTDTQYF	TGTGCCAGCAGCCTCGATTCCGGTAGCACAGATACGCAGTATTTT
TRBJ1-2	TRBV5-4	NA	NA	CASRDGQRDFYGYTF	TGTGCCAGCAGGGATGGACAGCGGGACTTCTATGGCTACACCTTC
TRBJ2-1	TRBV19	NA	NA	CASSLGLSSYNEQFF	TGTGCCAGTAGTTTGGGACTTAGCTCCTACAATGAGCAGTTCTTC
TRBJ1-1	TRBV28	NA	NA	CASTLIGAAFF	TGTGCCAGCACCCTCATTGGTGCAGCTTTCTTT
TRBJ2-1	TRBV2	TRBD2	NA	CASSGLAAGYNEQFF	TGTGCCAGCTCGGGACTAGCGGCAGGATACAATGAGCAGTTCTTC
TRBJ2-4	TRBV28	TRBD2	NA	CASRASGRAWAKNIQYF	TGTGCCAGCAGGGCTAGCGGGAGGGCCTGGGCCAAAAACATTCAGTACTTC
TRBJ2-7	TRBV5-8	NA	NA	CASSLWGPYEQYF	TGTGCCAGCAGCTTGTGGGGCCCCTACGAGCAGTACTTC
TRBJ2-1	TRBV5-1	TRBD2	NA	CASRTSGNHNEQFF	TGCGCCAGCAGGACTAGCGGGAACCACAATGAGCAGTTCTTC
TRBJ2-7	TRBV5-1	TRBD1	NA	CASSLGRTGKTYEQYF	TGCGCCAGCAGCTTGGGTAGGACAGGAAAAACCTACGAGCAGTACTTC
TRBJ2-7	TRBV11-2	TRBD1	NA	CASSSAGPDRGEQYF	TGTGCCAGCAGCTCCGCTGGCCCGGACAGGGGGGAGCAGTACTTC
TRBJ2-5	TRBV11-2	TRBD2	NA	CASSLGLQETQYF	TGTGCCAGCAGCTTGGGACTACAAGAGACCCAGTACTTC
TRBJ2-7	TRBV2	NA	NA	CASSGGHSLDEQYF	TGTGCCAGCAGTGGTGGACACTCCCTTGACGAGCAGTACTTC
TRBJ2-7	TRBV27	NA	NA	CASSFRRGSHEQYF	TGTGCCAGCAGTTTTCGAAGGGGGTCCCACGAGCAGTACTTC
TRBJ1-1	TRBV5-1	TRBD1	NA	CASSFSGGEAFF	TGCGCCAGCAGCTTCTCAGGGGGAGAAGCTTTCTTT
TRBJ2-7	TRBV13	TRBD1	NA	CASSNTAGTGGDPGYEQYF	TGTGCCAGCAGTAATACAGCCGGGACAGGGGGCGATCCGGGCTACGAGCAGTACTTC
TRBJ1-4	TRBV2	TRBD1	NA	CASSDPPGQGPTNEKLFF	TGTGCCAGCAGTGACCCTCCCGGACAGGGACCAACTAATGAAAAACTGTTTTTT
TRBJ1-6	TRBV9	TRBD1	few	CASSAGTGIISPLHF	TGTGCCAGCAGCGCCGGGACAGGAATTATTTCACCCCTCCACTTT
TRBJ1-5	TRBV10-3	TRBD1	NA	CAISDGTDSNQPQHF	TGTGCCATCAGTGATGGGACAGATAGCAATCAGCCCCAGCATTTT
TRBJ2-5	TRBV11-3	NA	NA	CASSLTQYF	TGTGCCAGCAGCTTGACCCAGTACTTC
TRBJ1-6	TRBV9	TRBD1	NA	CASSVGDRLIFALHF	TGTGCCAGCAGCGTAGGGGACAGGCTAATTTTTGCCCTCCACTTT
TRBJ2-4	TRBV27	NA	once	CASTPLGQMIQYF	TGTGCCAGCACCCCTCTAGGACAGATGATTCAGTACTTC
TRBJ2-3	TRBV4-1	TRBD2	NA	CASSQEPAGDNTDTQYF	TGCGCCAGCAGCCAAGAACCAGCGGGGGATAACACAGATACGCAGTATTTT
TRBJ2-3	TRBV5-1	NA	NA	CASSGGTATDTQYF	TGCGCCAGCAGCGGAGGGACAGCCACAGATACGCAGTATTTT
TRBJ2-7	TRBV30	NA	NA	CALKTGSSYEQYF	TGTGCCTTAAAAACGGGAAGCTCCTACGAGCAGTACTTC
TRBJ2-7	TRBV15	TRBD1	NA	CATSRVLLGQERNEQYF	TGTGCCACCAGCAGAGTCCTACTGGGACAGGAGCGGAACGAGCAGTACTTC
TRBJ1-5	TRBV28	TRBD1	NA	CASSLGQGAGQPQHF	TGTGCCAGCAGTCTAGGACAGGGGGCAGGACAGCCCCAGCATTTT
TRBJ2-7	TRBV5-1	TRBD1	NA	CASSPGGGSYEQYF	TGCGCCAGCAGCCCAGGGGGCGGGTCCTACGAGCAGTACTTC
TRBJ2-5	TRBV15	NA	NA	CATSRQGGVEETQYF	TGTGCCACCAGCAGACAGGGTGGGGTAGAAGAGACCCAGTACTTC
TRBJ2-7	TRBV5-1	TRBD1	NA	CASSLRTGDRYEQYF	TGCGCCAGCAGCCTAAGGACAGGGGACAGGTACGAGCAGTACTTC
TRBJ1-2	TRBV19	NA	NA	CASSIGGTTPGGYTF	TGTGCCAGTAGTATAGGGGGAACTACACCCGGTGGCTACACCTTC
TRBJ2-7	TRBV27	NA	NA	CASSFYGESSYEQYF	TGTGCCAGCAGTTTTTACGGGGAAAGCTCCTACGAGCAGTACTTC